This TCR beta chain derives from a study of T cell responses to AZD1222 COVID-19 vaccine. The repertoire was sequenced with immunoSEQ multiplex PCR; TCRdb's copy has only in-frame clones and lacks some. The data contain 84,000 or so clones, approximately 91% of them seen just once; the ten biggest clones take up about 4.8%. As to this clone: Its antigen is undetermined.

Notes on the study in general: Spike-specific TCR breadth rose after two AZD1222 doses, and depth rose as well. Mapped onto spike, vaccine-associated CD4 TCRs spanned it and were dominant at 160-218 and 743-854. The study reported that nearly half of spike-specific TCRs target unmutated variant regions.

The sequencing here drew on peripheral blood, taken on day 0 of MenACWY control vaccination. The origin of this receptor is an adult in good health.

CDR3 in amino acids: CASSLSLGGGQPQHF. In DNA, the CDR3 is TGTGCCAGCAGTTTATCGTTAGGGGGCGGTCAGCCCCAGCATTTT. The chain couples TRBV27 to TRBJ1-5; 7 nucleotides agree with TRBD1. CDR1 and CDR2 from the germline V gene are MNHEY and SMNVEV (reference sequence). V gave up 0 bases and J gave up 6 bases; unmatched junction bases: 5. The CDR3 runs 15 residues.